This T cell receptor (beta chain) appears in the sequencing data of a study of blood T cell repertoires in COVID-19. Study in general: Researchers got acute and convalescent COVID-19 samples from the United States, Italy and Spain.

The CDR3 consists of 14 residues. Germline V gene lookup returns CDR1 SGHNT and CDR2 YENEEA. The V end lost 5 bases, the J end lost 2 bases, and 13 bases lay between the germline ends. Profiling relied on immunoSEQ multiplex PCR, and the TCRdb table lists in-frame clones only, not all of them. The repertoire holds 300,000 to 400,000 clones, with roughly 90% as singletons. The table lists this clone with a count of one. The source of this sequence is an older woman with COVID-19, enrolled during active disease. The sequenced sample consisted of peripheral blood. The chain is built from TRBV11-3 and TRBJ2-7, with D maybe TRBD2 (6 bases). CDR3 protein: CASSPRGGPYEQYF. CDR3 nucleotides: TGTGCCAGCAGCCCCCGAGGAGGGCCCTACGAGCAGTACTTC.